The present T cell receptor (beta chain) was sequenced within a study of T-cell reconstitution after alpha-beta-depleted transplantation in children (dated by TCRdb to the mid-2010s). Notes on the research overall: T-cell immune reconstitution after TCRalphabeta/CD19-depleted allogeneic hematopoietic cell transplantation in children was quantitatively tracked in the study by means of TCR repertoire profiling. Beyond this particular receptor, the publication reports: Over subsequent months, a decline in hyperexpanded clone frequencies was noted, and after one year, T-cell counts and TCRbeta diversity were mostly ascribed to newly produced T cells. The apparently early recovery of alphabetaT-cell counts about two months after transplant reportedly depended on only several hundred rapidly expanded clones that came from non-depleted graft cells. In some patients, the high TCRbeta diversity seen at day 60 was put down to recipient T cells and intrathymic progenitors that had survived conditioning.

The CDR3 runs 14 amino acids, cysteine and phenylalanine included. Only the CDR3 part of the read is kept: 42 bases, read in frame from the first base. A distance of 7 bases separates the germline ends of V and J, which lose 4 bases and 0 bases respectively. CDR1 and CDR2 are read off the germline V gene as ENHRY and SYGVKD. This clonotype was seen ten or more times. Its antigen is not yet known. No base-level quality is on record; no much larger clone is a single base apart. The meaning of the sample's treatment or condition label: allogeneic hematopoietic cell transplantation with graft depleted of TCRalphabeta T cells and CD19 B cells. Transplant recipients were children who received TCRalphabeta/CD19-depleted allogeneic hematopoietic cell grafts. Library preparation used PCR. Sequencing took place on an Illumina HiSeq 2500. TCR libraries were prepared with molecular barcoding, using unique molecular identifiers to normalize TCRbeta repertoire quantification. TCRdb passed the public sequencing reads through fastp at Q25 and MiXCR, retaining productive beta sequences. Rows are combined by CDR3 protein, so each entry shows the most common genes and DNA. This sample has about 150,000 distinct CDR3 sequences in its table, and 11% of those were observed once. The ten most abundant clones make up about 12% of the sample.

The sequence is built from TRBV10-3 and TRBJ1-3; there is no confident call for the D gene. This receptor was identified in a boy under 10 years old with acute myeloid leukemia, due to receive a stem cell transplant. Sequenced here: PBMCs, sampled before TCRalphabeta/CD19-depleted stem cell transplant. CDR3 protein: CAISGYNSGNTIYF. The nucleotides are TGTGCCATCAGTGGGTATAACTCTGGAAACACCATATATTTT.